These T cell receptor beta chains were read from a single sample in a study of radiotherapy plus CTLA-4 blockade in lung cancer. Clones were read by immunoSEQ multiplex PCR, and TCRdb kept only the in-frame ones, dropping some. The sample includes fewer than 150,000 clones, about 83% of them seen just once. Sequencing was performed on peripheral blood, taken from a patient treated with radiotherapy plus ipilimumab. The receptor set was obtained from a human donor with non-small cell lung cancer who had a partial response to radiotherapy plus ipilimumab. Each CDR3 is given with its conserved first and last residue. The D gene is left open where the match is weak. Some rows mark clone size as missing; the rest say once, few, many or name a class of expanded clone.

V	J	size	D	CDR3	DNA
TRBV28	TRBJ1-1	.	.	CASRGGTLHTEAFF	TGTGCCAGTAGGGGCGGGACGCTGCACACTGAAGCTTTCTTT
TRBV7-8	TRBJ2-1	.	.	CASSSTRVTYNEQFF	TGTGCCAGCAGCTCGACCCGGGTTACCTACAATGAGCAGTTCTTC
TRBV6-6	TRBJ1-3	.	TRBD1	CASIYQGASGNTIYF	TGTGCCAGCATTTATCAGGGGGCCTCTGGAAACACCATATATTTT
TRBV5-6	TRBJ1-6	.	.	CASSLAAVSSYNSPLHF	TGTGCCAGCAGCTTGGCCGCGGTTAGCTCCTATAATTCACCCCTCCACTTT
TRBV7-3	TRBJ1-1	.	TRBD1	CASSSQPGQGNTEAFF	TGTGCCAGCAGCTCACAACCGGGACAGGGTAACACTGAAGCTTTCTTT
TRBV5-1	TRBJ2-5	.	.	CASSFTSARRETQYF	TGCGCCAGCAGCTTTACTTCGGCCCGGCGGGAGACCCAGTACTTC
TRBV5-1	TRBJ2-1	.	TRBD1	CASSRDRPWDEQFF	TGCGCCAGCAGCCGGGACAGGCCCTGGGATGAGCAGTTCTTC
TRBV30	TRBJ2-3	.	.	CAWIADQPLRRTDTQYF	TGTGCCTGGATAGCGGACCAACCCCTCCGCCGCACAGATACGCAGTATTTT
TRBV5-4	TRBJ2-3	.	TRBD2	CASSPGLAGQDTQYF	TGTGCCAGCAGTCCCGGACTAGCGGGTCAAGATACGCAGTATTTT
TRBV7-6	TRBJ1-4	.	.	CASSATEASEKLFF	TGTGCCAGCAGCGCGACAGAGGCCAGCGAAAAACTGTTTTTT
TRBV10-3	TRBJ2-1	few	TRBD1	CAISPGTGKPHGSYNEQFF	TGTGCCATCAGTCCCGGGACAGGGAAGCCCCACGGGTCCTACAATGAGCAGTTCTTC
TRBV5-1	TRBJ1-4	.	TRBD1	CASSIDGQGNEKLFF	TGCGCCAGCAGCATCGACGGACAGGGGAATGAAAAACTGTTTTTT
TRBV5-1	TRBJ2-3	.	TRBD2	CASSFDPLDAGVADTQYF	TGCGCCAGCAGCTTCGACCCACTAGATGCGGGAGTTGCAGATACGCAGTATTTT
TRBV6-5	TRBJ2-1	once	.	CASRQQGSYNEQFF	TGTGCCAGCAGGCAACAGGGTTCCTACAATGAGCAGTTCTTC
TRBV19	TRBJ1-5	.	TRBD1	CASRPTLQGAGNQPQHF	TGTGCCAGTAGGCCGACCCTCCAGGGGGCCGGCAATCAGCCCCAGCATTTT
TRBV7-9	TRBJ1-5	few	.	CASRQGSAQPQHF	TGTGCCAGCAGACAGGGATCGGCCCAGCCCCAGCATTTT
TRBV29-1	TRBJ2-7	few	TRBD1	CSVRQGPSSYEQYF	TGCAGCGTTCGACAGGGCCCAAGCTCCTACGAGCAGTACTTC
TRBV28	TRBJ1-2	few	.	CASSSQGGYTF	TGTGCCAGCAGTTCCCAGGGTGGCTACACCTTC
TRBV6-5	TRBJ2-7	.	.	CASSYTVHSYEQYF	TGTGCCAGCAGTTATACAGTTCACTCCTACGAGCAGTACTTC
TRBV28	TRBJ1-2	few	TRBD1	CASSMGQSYGYTF	TGTGCCAGCTCTATGGGACAGTCCTATGGCTACACCTTC